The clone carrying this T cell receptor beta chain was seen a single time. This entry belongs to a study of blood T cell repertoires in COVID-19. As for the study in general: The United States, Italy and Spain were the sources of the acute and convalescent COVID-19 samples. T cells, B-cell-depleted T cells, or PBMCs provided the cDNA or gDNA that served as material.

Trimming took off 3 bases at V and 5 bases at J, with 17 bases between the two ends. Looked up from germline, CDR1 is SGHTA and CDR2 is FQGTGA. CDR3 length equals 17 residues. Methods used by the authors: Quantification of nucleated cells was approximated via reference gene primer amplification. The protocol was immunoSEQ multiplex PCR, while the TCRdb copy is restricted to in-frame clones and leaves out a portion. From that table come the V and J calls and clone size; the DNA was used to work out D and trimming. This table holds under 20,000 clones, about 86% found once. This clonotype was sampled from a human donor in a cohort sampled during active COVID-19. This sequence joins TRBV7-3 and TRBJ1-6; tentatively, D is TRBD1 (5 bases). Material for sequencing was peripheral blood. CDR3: CASSLYGAGPDNSPLHF. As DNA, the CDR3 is TGTGCCAGCAGCTTGTACGGCGCGGGACCTGATAATTCACCCCTCCACTTT. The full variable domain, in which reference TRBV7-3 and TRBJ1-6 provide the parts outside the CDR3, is GAGVSQTPSNKVTEKGKYVELRCDPISGHTALYWYRQSLGQGPEFLIYFQGTGAADDSGLPNDRFFAVRPEGSVSTLKIQRTERGDSAVYLCASSLYGAGPDNSPLHFGNGTRLTVT.